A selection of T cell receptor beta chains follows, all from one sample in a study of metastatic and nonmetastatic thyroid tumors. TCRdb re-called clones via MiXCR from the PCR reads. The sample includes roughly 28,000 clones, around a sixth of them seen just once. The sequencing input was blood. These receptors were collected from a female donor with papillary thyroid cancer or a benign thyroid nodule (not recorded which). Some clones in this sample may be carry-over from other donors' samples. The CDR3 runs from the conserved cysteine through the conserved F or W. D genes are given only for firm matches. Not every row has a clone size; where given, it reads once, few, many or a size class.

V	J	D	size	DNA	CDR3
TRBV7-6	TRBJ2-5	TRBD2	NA	TGTGCCATCATCTTAGCGGGAGGAGTCCAACAAGAGACCCAGTACTTC	CAIILAGGVQQETQYF
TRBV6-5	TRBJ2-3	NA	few	TGTGCCAGCAGTTACTCGGACTGGCGCGCAGATACGCAATATTTT	CASSYSDWRADTQYF
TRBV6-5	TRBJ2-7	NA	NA	TGTGCCAGCAGTTACTCGGGTGGTGGCTACGAGCAGTACTTC	CASSYSGGGYEQYF
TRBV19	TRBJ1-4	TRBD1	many	TGTGCCAGTAGCCTAAACCGGGACAGTGATAATGAAAAACTGTTTTTT	CASSLNRDSDNEKLFF
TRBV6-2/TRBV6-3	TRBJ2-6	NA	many	TGTGCCAGCAGGACCTACGCAGGGAGCTCTGGGGCCAACGTCCTGACTTTC	CASRTYAGSSGANVLTF
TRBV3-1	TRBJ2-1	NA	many	TGTGCCAGCAGCCAAGAGAACTCCTCCCCATCTGGAGAGCAGTTCTTC	CASSQENSSPSGEQFF
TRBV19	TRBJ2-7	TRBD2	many	TGTGCCACCCTAGCGGGACTGGGCGAGCAGTACTTC	CATLAGLGEQYF
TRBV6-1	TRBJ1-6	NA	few	TGTGCCAGCAGGAACACAGGGACCTCCTATAATTCACCCCTCCACTTT	CASRNTGTSYNSPLHF
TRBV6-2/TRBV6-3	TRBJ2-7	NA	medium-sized	TGTGCCAGCAGTTACTCGCCGGCGGAGACCTACGAGCAGTACTTC	CASSYSPAETYEQYF
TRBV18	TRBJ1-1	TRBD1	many	TGTGCCAGCTCACCAACAGGGGAAGGAACTGAAGCTTTCTTT	CASSPTGEGTEAFF
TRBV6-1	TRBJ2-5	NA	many	TGTGCCAGCATCGAGCCGGGATCTAAAGAGACCCAGTACTTC	CASIEPGSKETQYF
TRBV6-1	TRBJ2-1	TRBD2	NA	TGTGCCAGCAGTCCGACTAGCGGGGGCTACAATGAGCAGTTCTTC	CASSPTSGGYNEQFF
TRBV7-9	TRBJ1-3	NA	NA	TGTGCCAGCAGGCCCTCTGGAAACACCATATATTTT	CASRPSGNTIYF
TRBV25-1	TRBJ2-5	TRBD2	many	TGTGCCAGCGGCTCCGAGACTAGCGCGGCCCTCTTGTTC	CASGSETSAALLF
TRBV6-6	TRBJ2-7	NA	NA	TGTGCCAGCAGTTACTCCGCAGCTCCCTACGAGCAGTACTTC	CASSYSAAPYEQYF